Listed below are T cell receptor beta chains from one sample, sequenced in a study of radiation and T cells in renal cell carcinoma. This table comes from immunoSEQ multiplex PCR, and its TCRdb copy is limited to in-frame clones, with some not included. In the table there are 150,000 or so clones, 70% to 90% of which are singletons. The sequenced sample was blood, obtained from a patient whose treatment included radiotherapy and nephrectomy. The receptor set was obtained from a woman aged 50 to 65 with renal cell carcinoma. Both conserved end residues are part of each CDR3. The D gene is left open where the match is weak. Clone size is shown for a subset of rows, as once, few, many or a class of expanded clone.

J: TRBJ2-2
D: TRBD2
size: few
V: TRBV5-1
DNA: TGCGCCAGCAGCTGGACTGGACTAGCAGGGACCGGGGAGCTGTTTTTT
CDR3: CASSWTGLAGTGELFF

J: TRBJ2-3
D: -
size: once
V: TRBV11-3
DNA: TGTGCCAGCAGCGCCGGGCCTAGCACAGATACGCAGTATTTT
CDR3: CASSAGPSTDTQYF

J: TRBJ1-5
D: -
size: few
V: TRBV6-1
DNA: TGTGCCAGCAGAGCTTTTAGCAATCAGCCCCAGCATTTT
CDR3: CASRAFSNQPQHF

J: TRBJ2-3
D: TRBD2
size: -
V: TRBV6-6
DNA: TGTGCCAGCAGTCCCCGGACTAGCGGGGGTGCAGATACGCAGTATTTT
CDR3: CASSPRTSGGADTQYF

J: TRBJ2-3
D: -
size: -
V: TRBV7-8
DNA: TGTGCCAGCAGCTTAGGCCAGCGACACACTAGCACAGATACGCAGTATTTT
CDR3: CASSLGQRHTSTDTQYF

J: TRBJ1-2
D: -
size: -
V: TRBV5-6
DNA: TGTGCCAGCAGCCCTGACCATCCCGCGGCCTATGGCTACACCTTC
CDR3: CASSPDHPAAYGYTF

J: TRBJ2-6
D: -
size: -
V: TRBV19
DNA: TGTGCCAGTAGTCCCCGACCGCAGGGCCTCTCTGGGGCCAACGTCCTGACTTTC
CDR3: CASSPRPQGLSGANVLTF

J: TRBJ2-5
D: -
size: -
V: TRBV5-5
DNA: TGTGCCAGCAGCCGTCGGATCAGGGAAGAAGAGACCCAGTACTTC
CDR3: CASSRRIREEETQYF

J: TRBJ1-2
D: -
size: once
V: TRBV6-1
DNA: TGTGCCAGCAGTACTAATTTAAACTCCTATGGCTACACCTTC
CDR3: CASSTNLNSYGYTF

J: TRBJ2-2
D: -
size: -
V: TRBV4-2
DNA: TGTGCCAGCAGCCAAACCGGGACGCAGAACACCGGGGAGCTGTTTTTT
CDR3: CASSQTGTQNTGELFF

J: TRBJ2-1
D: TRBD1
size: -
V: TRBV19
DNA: TGTGCCAGTAGTACTACATGGGACAGGGGTTACAATGAGCAGTTCTTC
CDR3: CASSTTWDRGYNEQFF

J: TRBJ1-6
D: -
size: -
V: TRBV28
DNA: TGTGCCAGCCACGGGAATTATAATTCACCCCTCCACTTT
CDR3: CASHGNYNSPLHF

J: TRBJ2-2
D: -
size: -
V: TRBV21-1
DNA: TGTGCCAGCAGCAGGGGAGTAAATGGGACTAGCGGGGCTTCTTGGACCGGGGAGCTGTTTTTT
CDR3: CASSRGVNGTSGASWTGELFF

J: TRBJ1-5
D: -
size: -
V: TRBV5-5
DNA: TGTGCCAGCAGCTTGGGAGGATTGAATCAGCCCCAGCATTTT
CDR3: CASSLGGLNQPQHF

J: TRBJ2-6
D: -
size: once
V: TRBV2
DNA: TGTGCCAGCAAGTTCTCCGGGGCCAACGTCCTGACTTTC
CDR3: CASKFSGANVLTF

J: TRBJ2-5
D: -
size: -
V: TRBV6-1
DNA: TGTGCCAGCAGTGCCCAGGCCCTGGTTGGGAAGACCCAGTACTTC
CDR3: CASSAQALVGKTQYF

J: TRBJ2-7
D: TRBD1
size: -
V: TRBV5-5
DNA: TGTGCCAGCAGCTTGGCCGTAACGGGACAGGGGACCTACGAGCAGTACTTC
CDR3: CASSLAVTGQGTYEQYF

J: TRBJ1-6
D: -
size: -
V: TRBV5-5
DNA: TGTGCCAGCAGCTTGGCGACAATAAGCTCCTATAATTCACCCCTCCACTTT
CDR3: CASSLATISSYNSPLHF

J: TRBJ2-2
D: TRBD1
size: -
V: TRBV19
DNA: TGTGCCAGTAGGAACAGGGGATCCACCGGGGAGCTGTTTTTT
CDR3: CASRNRGSTGELFF

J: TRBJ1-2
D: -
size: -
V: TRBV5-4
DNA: TGTGCCAGCAGCTTGGAAAGGGCGGGGGCGAATCGCTATGGCTACACCTTC
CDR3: CASSLERAGANRYGYTF

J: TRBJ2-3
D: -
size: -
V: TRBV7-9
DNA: TGTGCCAGCAGCGCGGGGTGGGCCACAGATACGCAGTATTTT
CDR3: CASSAGWATDTQYF

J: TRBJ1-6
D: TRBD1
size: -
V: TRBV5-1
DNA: TGCGCCAGCAGCCGCGGGGACAGGGACAATTCACCCCTCCACTTT
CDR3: CASSRGDRDNSPLHF

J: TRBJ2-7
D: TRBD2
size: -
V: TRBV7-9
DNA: TGTGCCAGCAGTTTAACTAGCGGCGAGCAGTACTTC
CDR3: CASSLTSGEQYF

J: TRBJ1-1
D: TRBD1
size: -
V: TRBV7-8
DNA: TGTGCCAGCAGCTTCGGCGACAGGGGAATTTACACTGAAGCTTTCTTT
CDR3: CASSFGDRGIYTEAFF

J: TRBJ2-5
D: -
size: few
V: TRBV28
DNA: TGTGCCAGCAGTTTAGCTGGGGTCCAAGAGACCCAGTACTTC
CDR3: CASSLAGVQETQYF

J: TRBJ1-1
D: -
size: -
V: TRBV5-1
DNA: TGCGCCAGCAGCTTGGGGCGAGGGTGGAACACTGAAGCTTTCTTT
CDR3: CASSLGRGWNTEAFF

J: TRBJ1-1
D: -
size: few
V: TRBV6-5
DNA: TGTGCCAGCAGTTACTCAATGAACACTGAAGCTTTCTTT
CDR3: CASSYSMNTEAFF

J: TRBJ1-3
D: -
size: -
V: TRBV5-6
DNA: TGTGCCAGCACCCGGAGGATCTCTGGAAACACCATATATTTT
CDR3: CASTRRISGNTIYF

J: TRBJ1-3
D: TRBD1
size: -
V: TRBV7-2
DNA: TGTGCCAGCAGCTTAGGACAGGGGGACACCATATATTTT
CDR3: CASSLGQGDTIYF

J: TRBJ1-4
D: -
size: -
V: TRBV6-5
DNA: TGTGCCAGCAGCCCCAACAGGGTCCTCGTTGAAAAACTGTTTTTT
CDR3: CASSPNRVLVEKLFF

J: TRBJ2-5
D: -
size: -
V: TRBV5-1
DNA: TGCGCCAGCAGCTTGGCCCTCAGCCAAGAGACCCAGTACTTC
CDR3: CASSLALSQETQYF

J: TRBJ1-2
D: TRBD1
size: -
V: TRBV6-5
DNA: TGTGCCAGCAGTCGGGACAGATCTAACTATGGCTACACCTTC
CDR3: CASSRDRSNYGYTF

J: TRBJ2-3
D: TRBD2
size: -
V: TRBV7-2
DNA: TGTGCCAGCAGCTACAGCGGGGTAGGCACAGATACGCAGTATTTT
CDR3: CASSYSGVGTDTQYF

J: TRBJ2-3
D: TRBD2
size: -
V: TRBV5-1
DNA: TGCGCCAGCAGCTCAAGACTAGCGGGGGTAACAGATACGCAGTATTTT
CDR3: CASSSRLAGVTDTQYF

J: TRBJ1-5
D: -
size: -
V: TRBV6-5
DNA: TGTGCCAGCAGTTACTCCGCTCCGCCGGGTGGAGGACCCCAGCATTTT
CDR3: CASSYSAPPGGGPQHF

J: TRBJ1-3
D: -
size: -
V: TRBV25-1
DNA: TGTGCCAGCAGTAACCAGGGCTTT
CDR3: CASSNQGF

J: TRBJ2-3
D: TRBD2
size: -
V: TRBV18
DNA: TGTGCCAGCTCACCTCCGGGACTAGGGGTTGATACGCAGTATTTT
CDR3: CASSPPGLGVDTQYF

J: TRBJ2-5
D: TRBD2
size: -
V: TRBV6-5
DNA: TGTGCCAGCAGTTACCGCGGGGGGGCAGCGGAGACCCAGTACTTC
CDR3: CASSYRGGAAETQYF

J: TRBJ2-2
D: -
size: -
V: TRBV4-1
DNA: TGCGCCAGCAGCCAAGCGGCAGGAGCGAACACCGGGGAGCTGTTTTTT
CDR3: CASSQAAGANTGELFF

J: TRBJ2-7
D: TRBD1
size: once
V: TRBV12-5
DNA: TGTGCTAGTGGTCTCGGGACAGCCTACGAGCAGTACTTC
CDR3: CASGLGTAYEQYF

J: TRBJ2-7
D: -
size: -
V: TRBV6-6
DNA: TGTGCCAGCACCCCGTCCCAGCGGAGGGGCTACGAGCAGTACTTC
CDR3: CASTPSQRRGYEQYF

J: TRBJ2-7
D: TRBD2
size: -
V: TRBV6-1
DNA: TGTGCCAGCAGTTGGGACTACCAGAGCTCCTACGAGCAGTACTTC
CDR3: CASSWDYQSSYEQYF

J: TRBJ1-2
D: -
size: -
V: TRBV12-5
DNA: TGTGCTAGTGGTTTGGAGGGGGTTAGGGAAACAGTATTC
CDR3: CASGLEGVRETVF

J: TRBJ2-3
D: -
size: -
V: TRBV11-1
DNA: TGTGCCAGCAGCTTAGTCGGACCCCGACCCACAGATACGCAGTATTTT
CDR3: CASSLVGPRPTDTQYF

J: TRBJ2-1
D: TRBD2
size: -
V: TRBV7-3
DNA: TGTGCCAGCACTTTCGGGATAGCGGGGAACAATGAGCAGTTCTTC
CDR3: CASTFGIAGNNEQFF

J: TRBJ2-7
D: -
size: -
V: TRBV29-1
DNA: TGCAGCGTTGGTACAGGGGGAGGGAACGAGCAGTACTTC
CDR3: CSVGTGGGNEQYF

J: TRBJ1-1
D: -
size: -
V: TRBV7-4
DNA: TGTGCCAGCAGCTTCGGGAGGGGCTGGGGGGTGAACACTGAAGCTTTCTTT
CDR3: CASSFGRGWGVNTEAFF

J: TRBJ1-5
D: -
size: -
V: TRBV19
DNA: TGTGCCAGTAGTATTACCGGACTCAATCAGCCCCAGCATTTT
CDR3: CASSITGLNQPQHF

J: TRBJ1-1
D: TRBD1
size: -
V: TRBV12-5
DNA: TGTGCTAGTGGTTTGGGGGACAGGCACAACACTGAAGCTTTCTTT
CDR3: CASGLGDRHNTEAFF

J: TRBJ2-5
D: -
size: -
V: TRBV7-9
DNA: TGTGCCAGCAGCCATTCCGGGGCCAAAGAGACCCAGTACTTC
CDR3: CASSHSGAKETQYF

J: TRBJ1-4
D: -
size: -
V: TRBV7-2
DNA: TGTGCCAGCAGCTTAAAAGTATCCGGGTTTATCGAAAAACTGTTTTTT
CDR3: CASSLKVSGFIEKLFF

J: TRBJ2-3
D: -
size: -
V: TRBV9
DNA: TGTGCCAGCAGCGTAGGGCAGAGAAGCACAGATACGCAGTATTTT
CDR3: CASSVGQRSTDTQYF

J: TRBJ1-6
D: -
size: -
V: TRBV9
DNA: TGTGCCAGCAACGGGGCAGGTAATTCACCCCTCCACTTT
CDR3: CASNGAGNSPLHF

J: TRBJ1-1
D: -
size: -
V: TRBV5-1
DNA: TGCGCCAGCAGCAGCGGGACTTTTAACACTGAAGCTTTCTTT
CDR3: CASSSGTFNTEAFF

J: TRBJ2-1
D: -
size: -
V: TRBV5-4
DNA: TGTGCCAGCAATCCCCAGGGCTCCTACAATGAGCAGTTCTTC
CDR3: CASNPQGSYNEQFF

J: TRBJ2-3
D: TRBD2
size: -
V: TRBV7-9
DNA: TGTGCCAGCAGCTCCCGACTAGCGGGGGGGGGAGATACGCAGTATTTT
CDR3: CASSSRLAGGGDTQYF

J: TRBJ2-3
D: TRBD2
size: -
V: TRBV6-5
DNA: TGTGCCAGCAGTTACGAGGTAGCGGGGTCCTCAGATACGCAGTATTTT
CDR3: CASSYEVAGSSDTQYF